This T cell receptor beta chain was identified during a study of metastatic and nonmetastatic thyroid tumors. Study results and limitations: Malignant tumors reportedly showed significantly higher TCR beta diversity than benign nodules in both blood and tumor.

This clone came up a few times. Its target is unknown. Thyroid surgery was preceded by no treatment in any patient. Per the original methods: Across clinicopathological groups, CDR3 differences served as the basis for building a distant-metastasis classifier for papillary thyroid cancer. TCRdb reprocessed the PCR reads via MiXCR. The authors' filters were not applied to this entry. The data show about 85,000 clones, approximately 9% seen once. Sequences were obtained from blood. The source of this sequence is a female donor with papillary thyroid cancer or a benign thyroid nodule (not recorded which). Some clones in this sample may be carry-over from other donors' samples.

The DNA for the CDR3 is TGTGCCAGCAGCCACCGACAGGGTCAAAATTCACCCCTCCACTTT. Amino acid sequence: CASSHRQGQNSPLHF. This chain connects TRBV11-1 to TRBJ1-6, with 7 bases aligning to TRBD1. The CDR3 sequence is 15 residues long. J lost 7 bases, V lost 5 bases, and 8 bases had no gene match. Per the germline V gene, CDR1 is SGHAT and CDR2 is FQDESV (reference sequence).